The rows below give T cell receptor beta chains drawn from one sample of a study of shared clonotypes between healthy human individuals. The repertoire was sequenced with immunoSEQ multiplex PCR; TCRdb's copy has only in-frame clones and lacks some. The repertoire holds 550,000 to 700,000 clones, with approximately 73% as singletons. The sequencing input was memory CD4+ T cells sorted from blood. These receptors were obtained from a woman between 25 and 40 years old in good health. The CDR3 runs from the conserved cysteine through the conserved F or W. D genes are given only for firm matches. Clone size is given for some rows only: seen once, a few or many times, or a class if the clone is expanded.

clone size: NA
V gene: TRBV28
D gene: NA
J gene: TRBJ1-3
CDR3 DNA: TGTGCCAGCAGGACACAGGGAAACACCATATATTTT
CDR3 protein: CASRTQGNTIYF

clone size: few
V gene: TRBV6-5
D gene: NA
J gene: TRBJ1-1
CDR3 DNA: TGTGCCAGCAGTAACCAGGGGAACACTGAAGCTTTCTTT
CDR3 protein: CASSNQGNTEAFF

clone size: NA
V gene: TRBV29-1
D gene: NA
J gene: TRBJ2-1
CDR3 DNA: TGCAGCGCCGGGGGCACGTCCTACAATGAGCAGTTCTTC
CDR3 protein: CSAGGTSYNEQFF

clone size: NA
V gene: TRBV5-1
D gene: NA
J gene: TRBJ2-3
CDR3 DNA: TGCGCCAGCAGCTTGACTCAGGGTCTTGGTGCAGGAGATACGCAGTATTTT
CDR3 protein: CASSLTQGLGAGDTQYF

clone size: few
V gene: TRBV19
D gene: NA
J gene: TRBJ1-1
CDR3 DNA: TGTGCCAGCCGGGTGTACGAAACTGAAGCTTTCTTT
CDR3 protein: CASRVYETEAFF

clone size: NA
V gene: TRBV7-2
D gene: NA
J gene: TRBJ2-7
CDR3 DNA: TGTGCCAGCAGCTCCGGGTTCAGTCACCACTACGAGCAGTACTTC
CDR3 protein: CASSSGFSHHYEQYF

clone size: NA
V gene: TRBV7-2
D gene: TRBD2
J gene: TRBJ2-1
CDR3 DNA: TGTGCCAGCAGCTTAGCGACTAGCGGGAGGCAACTTGATTACAATGAGCAGTTCTTC
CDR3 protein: CASSLATSGRQLDYNEQFF

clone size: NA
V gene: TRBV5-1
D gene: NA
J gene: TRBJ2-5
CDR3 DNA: TGCGCCAGCAGCTTGGATGGTCCGCAAGAGACCCAGTACTTC
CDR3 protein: CASSLDGPQETQYF

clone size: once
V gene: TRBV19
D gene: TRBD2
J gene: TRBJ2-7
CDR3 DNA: TGTGCCAGTAGTCCAGAGCGGGAGGGTGGCTCCTACGAGCAGTACTTC
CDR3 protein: CASSPEREGGSYEQYF

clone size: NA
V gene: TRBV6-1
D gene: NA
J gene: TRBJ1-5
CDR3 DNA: TGTGCCAGCAGTTCTAGACAAGATAGCAATCAGCCCCAGCATTTT
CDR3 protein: CASSSRQDSNQPQHF

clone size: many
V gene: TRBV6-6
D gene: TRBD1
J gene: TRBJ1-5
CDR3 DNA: TGTGCCAGCAGCCAAACTGGGGACAGCAGCAATCAGCCCCAGCATTTT
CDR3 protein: CASSQTGDSSNQPQHF

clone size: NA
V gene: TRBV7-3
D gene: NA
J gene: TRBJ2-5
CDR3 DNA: TGTGCCAGCAGCGAAAGTGGGGCAGGGGGGACGGAGACCCAGTACTTC
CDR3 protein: CASSESGAGGTETQYF

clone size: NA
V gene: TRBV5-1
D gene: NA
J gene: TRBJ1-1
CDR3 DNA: TGCGCCAGCAGGCTGCAGACGAACACTGAAGCTTTCTTT
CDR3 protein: CASRLQTNTEAFF

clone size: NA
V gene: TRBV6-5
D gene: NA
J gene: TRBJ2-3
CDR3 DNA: TGTGCCAGCCGGACACAAGAGACGACAGATACGCAGTATTTT
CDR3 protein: CASRTQETTDTQYF

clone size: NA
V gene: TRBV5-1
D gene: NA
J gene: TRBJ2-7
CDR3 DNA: TGCGCCAGCAGCCCGCTGGGGGGCTACGAGCAGTACTTC
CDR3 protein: CASSPLGGYEQYF

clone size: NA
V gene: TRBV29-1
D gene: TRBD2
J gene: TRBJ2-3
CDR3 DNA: TGCAGCGTTTTACTAGCGGGAGGGGTCACAGATACGCAGTATTTT
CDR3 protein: CSVLLAGGVTDTQYF

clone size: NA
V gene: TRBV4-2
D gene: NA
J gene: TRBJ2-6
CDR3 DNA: TGTGCCAGCAGCCAAGGCGACCACGGGCGTGGGGCCAACGTCCTGACTTTC
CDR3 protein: CASSQGDHGRGANVLTF

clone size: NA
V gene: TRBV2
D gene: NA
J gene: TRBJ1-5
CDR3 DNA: TGTGCCAGCAGTGAAGGGAATCAGCCCCAGCATTTT
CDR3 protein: CASSEGNQPQHF

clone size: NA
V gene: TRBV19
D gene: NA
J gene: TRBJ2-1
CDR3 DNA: TGTGCCAGTAGTTCCCGAGGGATGGCAGGGAGCTCCTACAATGAGCAGTTCTTC
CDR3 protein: CASSSRGMAGSSYNEQFF

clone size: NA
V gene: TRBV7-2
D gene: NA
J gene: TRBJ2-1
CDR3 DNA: TGTGCCAGCAGCTTAGGGAGGGAGAAGTACAATGAGCAGTTCTTC
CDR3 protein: CASSLGREKYNEQFF

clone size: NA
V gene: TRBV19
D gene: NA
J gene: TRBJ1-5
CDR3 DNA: TGTGCCAGTAGTATGGGTAGCTCGGTGCAGGGCCGTGGTCAGCCCCAGCATTTT
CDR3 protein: CASSMGSSVQGRGQPQHF

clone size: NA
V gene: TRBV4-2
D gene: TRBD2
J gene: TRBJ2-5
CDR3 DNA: TGTGCCAGCAGCCAGGGGACTAGCGGGAATCAAGAGACCCAGTACTTC
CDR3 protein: CASSQGTSGNQETQYF

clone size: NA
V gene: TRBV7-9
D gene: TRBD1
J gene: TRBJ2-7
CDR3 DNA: TGTGCCAGCAGCGGGGGGACAGGGACCATCTACGAGCAGTACTTC
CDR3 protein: CASSGGTGTIYEQYF

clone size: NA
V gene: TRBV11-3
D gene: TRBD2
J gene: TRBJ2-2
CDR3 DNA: TGTGCCAGCAGCTTAACCCCCTTGAGCGGGAGGTCCGGGGAGCTGTTTTTT
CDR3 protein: CASSLTPLSGRSGELFF

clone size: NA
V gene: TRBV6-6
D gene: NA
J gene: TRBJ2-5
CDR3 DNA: TGTGCCAGCGGAAGACAGTATCAAGAGACCCAGTACTTC
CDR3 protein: CASGRQYQETQYF

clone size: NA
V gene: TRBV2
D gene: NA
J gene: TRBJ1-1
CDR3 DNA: TGTGCCAGCAGGAGGGATGGAGGAACTGAAGCTTTCTTT
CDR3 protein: CASRRDGGTEAFF

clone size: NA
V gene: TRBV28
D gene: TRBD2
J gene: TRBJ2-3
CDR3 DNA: TGTGCCAGCCTGGTGCGACGAGCGGGAGGGCCGGATACGCAGTATTTT
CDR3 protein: CASLVRRAGGPDTQYF

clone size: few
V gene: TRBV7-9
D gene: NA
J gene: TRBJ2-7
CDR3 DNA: TGTGCCAGCAGCTCGAAAGGGCCTTACGAGCAGTACTTC
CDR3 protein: CASSSKGPYEQYF

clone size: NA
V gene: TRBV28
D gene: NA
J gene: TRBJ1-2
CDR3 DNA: TGTGCCAGCAGTTTACCACAGCACTATGGCTACACCTTC
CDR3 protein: CASSLPQHYGYTF

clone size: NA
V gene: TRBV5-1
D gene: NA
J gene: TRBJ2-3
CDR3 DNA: TGCGCCAGCTCGGGCGGGGCTAGCACAGATACGCAGTATTTT
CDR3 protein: CASSGGASTDTQYF

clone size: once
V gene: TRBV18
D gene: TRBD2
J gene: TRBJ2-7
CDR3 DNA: TGTGCCAGCTCACCTCGGACTAGCACGTACGAGCAGTACTTC
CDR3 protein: CASSPRTSTYEQYF